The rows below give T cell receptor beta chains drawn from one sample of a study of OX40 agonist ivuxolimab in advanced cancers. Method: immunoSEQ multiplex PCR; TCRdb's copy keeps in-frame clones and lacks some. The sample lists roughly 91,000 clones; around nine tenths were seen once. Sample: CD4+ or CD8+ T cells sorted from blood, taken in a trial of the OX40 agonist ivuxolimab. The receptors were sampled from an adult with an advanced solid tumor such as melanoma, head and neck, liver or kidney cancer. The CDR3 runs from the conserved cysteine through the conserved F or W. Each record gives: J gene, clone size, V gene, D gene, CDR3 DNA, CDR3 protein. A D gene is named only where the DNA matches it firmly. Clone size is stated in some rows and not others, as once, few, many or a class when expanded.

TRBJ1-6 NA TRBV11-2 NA TGTGCCAGCAGCTTATCGACGGGACGAGGGAATTCACCCCTCCACTTT CASSLSTGRGNSPLHF
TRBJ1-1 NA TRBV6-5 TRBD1 TGTGCCAGCAGAATAACAGGGGGCCAAGCTTTCTTT CASRITGGQAFF
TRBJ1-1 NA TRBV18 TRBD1 TGTGCCAGCTCAACAGACAGGGGGAACACTGAAGCTTTCTTT CASSTDRGNTEAFF
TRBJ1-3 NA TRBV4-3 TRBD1 TGCGCCAGCAGCCCAGGGGGGGGAGGATCTGGAAACACCATATATTTT CASSPGGGGSGNTIYF
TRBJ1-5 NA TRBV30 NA TGTGCCTGGGGCGCCGTGGGCGGGCCCCAGCATTTT CAWGAVGGPQHF
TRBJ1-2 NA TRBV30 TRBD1 TGTGCCTGGAACTCAGGGGGCCTTGGCTACACCTTC CAWNSGGLGYTF
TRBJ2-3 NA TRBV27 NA TGTGCCAGCAGTTCCCCCCTCACAGATACGCAGTATTTT CASSSPLTDTQYF
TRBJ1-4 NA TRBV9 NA TGTGCCAGCCAAGGTACGGGCCCTAATGAAAAACTGTTTTTT CASQGTGPNEKLFF
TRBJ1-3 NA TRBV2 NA TGTGCCACCCGGGCTTCTGGAAACACCATATATTTT CATRASGNTIYF
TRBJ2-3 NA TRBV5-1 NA TGCGCCAGCAGAGTGATGGAGGATACGCAGTATTTT CASRVMEDTQYF
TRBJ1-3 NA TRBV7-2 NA TGTGCCAGCAGCCCGGGGCCCCTGGGGGGAAACACCATATATTTT CASSPGPLGGNTIYF
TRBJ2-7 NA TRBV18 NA TGTGCCAGCTCTGCTACCACCTCCTACGAGCAGTACTTC CASSATTSYEQYF
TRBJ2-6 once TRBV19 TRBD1 TGTGCCAGTCGGACAGGGGACGGGGCCAACGTCCTGACTTTC CASRTGDGANVLTF
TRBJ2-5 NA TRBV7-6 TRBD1 TGTGCCAGCAGCACAGGGGAAAGGGGACAAGAGACCCAGTACTTC CASSTGERGQETQYF
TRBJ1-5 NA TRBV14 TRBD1 TGTGCCAGCAGCCAACATCACGAAGGGGGCATTTGTCAGCCCCAGCATTTT CASSQHHEGGICQPQHF
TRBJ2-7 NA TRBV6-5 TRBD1 TGTGCCAGCAGTACGCGGACAGGGGTGCCCTACGAGCAGTACTTC CASSTRTGVPYEQYF
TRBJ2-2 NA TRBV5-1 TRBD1 TGCGCCAGCAGCACCCTCCCGGGACAGGCCACCGGGGAGCTGTTTTTT CASSTLPGQATGELFF
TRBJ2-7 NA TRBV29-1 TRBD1 TGCAGCGTTGCGGGGACAGGGGCCGCGGACGAGCAGTACTTC CSVAGTGAADEQYF
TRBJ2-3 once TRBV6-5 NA TGTGCCAGCAGTGTGGGGAGGAATACGCAGTATTTT CASSVGRNTQYF
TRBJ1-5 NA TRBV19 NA TGTGCCAGTAGTCTCTCCGGAGGGGTCGGTAATCAGCCCCAGCATTTT CASSLSGGVGNQPQHF
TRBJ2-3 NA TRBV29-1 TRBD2 TGCAGCGTTGGCGGCGGGGGGATAGATACGCAGTATTTT CSVGGGGIDTQYF
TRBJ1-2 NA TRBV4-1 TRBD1 TGCGCCAGCAGAGGACAGGGGAGGGTTGGCTACACCTTC CASRGQGRVGYTF
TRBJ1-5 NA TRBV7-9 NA TGTGCCAGCAGCTTAGCAACAGGCACAGGAAATCAGCCCCAGCATTTT CASSLATGTGNQPQHF
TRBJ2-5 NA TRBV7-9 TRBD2 TGTGCCAGCAGCCTCGGGACTAGCGGGGGGGTAGAGACCCAGTACTTC CASSLGTSGGVETQYF
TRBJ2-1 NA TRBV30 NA TGTGCCTGGGGGCCCTACAATGAGCAGTTCTTC CAWGPYNEQFF
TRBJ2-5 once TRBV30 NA TGTGCCTGGGAATGGGGGTACCAAGAGACCCAGTACTTC CAWEWGYQETQYF
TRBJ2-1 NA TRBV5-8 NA TGTGCCAGCACTCGGGGGATCGCCTACAATGAGCAGTTCTTC CASTRGIAYNEQFF
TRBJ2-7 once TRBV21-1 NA TGTGCCAGCAGCAGCTTCTACGAGCAGTACTTC CASSSFYEQYF
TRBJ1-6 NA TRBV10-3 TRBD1 TGTGCCATCAGTGAATCGGGACAGGGGGTTTCACCCCTCCACTTT CAISESGQGVSPLHF
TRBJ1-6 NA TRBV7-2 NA TGTGCCAGCAGCCCAGGGGCCATTTGGGCAGGGCATAATTCACCCCTCCACTTT CASSPGAIWAGHNSPLHF
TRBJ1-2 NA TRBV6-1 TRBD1 TGTGCCAGCAGTTCCCTGGACAGGGGGCGCGGCTACACCTTC CASSSLDRGRGYTF
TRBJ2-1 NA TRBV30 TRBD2 TGTGCCTGGAGTCCTCAAGCGGGGCCTTACAATGAGCAGTTCTTC CAWSPQAGPYNEQFF
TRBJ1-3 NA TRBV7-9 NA TGTGCCAGCGGCGGGACAAAAGATGGAAACACCATATATTTT CASGGTKDGNTIYF
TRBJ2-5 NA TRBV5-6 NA TGTGCCAGCAGCGGACACCCGCTAGCTCCAATAGAGACCCAGTACTTC CASSGHPLAPIETQYF
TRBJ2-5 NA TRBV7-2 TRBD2 TGTGCCAGCAGCCCCCTAGCGGCTATCCAAGAGACCCAGTACTTC CASSPLAAIQETQYF
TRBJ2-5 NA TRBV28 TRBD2 TGTGCCAGCAGAATGGGGGGGGAAAAGACCCAGTACTTC CASRMGGEKTQYF
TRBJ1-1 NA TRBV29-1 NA TGCAGCGTTTTCAGAATAACAAACACTGAAGCTTTCTTT CSVFRITNTEAFF
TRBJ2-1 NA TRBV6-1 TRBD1 TGTGCCAGCTGGGGACAGCACTACAATGAGCAGTTCTTC CASWGQHYNEQFF
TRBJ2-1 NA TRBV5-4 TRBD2 TGTGCCAGCAGCTTGGGAGGTAGCGGGGGAGGGTATGAGCAGTTCTTC CASSLGGSGGGYEQFF
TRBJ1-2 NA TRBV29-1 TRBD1 TGCAGCGTTGAGGGGACAGGGGGGCGAGGCTACACCTTC CSVEGTGGRGYTF
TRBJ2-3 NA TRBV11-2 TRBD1 TGTGCCAGCAGCCAAGGGGACAGACAGACAGATACGCAGTATTTT CASSQGDRQTDTQYF
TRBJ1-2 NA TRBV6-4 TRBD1 TGTGCCAGCAGGTGCGGACAGGGACGTAATGGCTACACCTTC CASRCGQGRNGYTF
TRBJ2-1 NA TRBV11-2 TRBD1 TGTGCCAGCAGCCCTAGAAATAACGACAGACAGGGCTCCTACAATGAGCAGTTCTTC CASSPRNNDRQGSYNEQFF
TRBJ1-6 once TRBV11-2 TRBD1 TGTGCCAGCAGAAGGACAGGGGAAAATAATTCACCCCTCCACTTT CASRRTGENNSPLHF
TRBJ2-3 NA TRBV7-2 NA TGTGCCAGCAGCTCTCCCCTATCAGATACGCAGTATTTT CASSSPLSDTQYF
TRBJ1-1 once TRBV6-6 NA TGTGCCAGCAGTCACCAGGGGAACACTGAAGCTTTCTTT CASSHQGNTEAFF
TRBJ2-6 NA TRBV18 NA TGTGCCAGCTCACCACGCGTTCAGGGCGACTCTGGGGCCAACGTCCTGACTTTC CASSPRVQGDSGANVLTF
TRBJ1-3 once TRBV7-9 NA TGTGCCAGCAAAGGGGGGCGCGGAAACACCATATATTTT CASKGGRGNTIYF
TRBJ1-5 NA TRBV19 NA TGTGCCAGTAGTTCCCAGACGGGTAGCAATCAGCCCCAGCATTTT CASSSQTGSNQPQHF
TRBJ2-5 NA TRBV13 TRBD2 TGTGCCAGCAGCTTATCTAGCGGGGGGTTGACCCAGTACTTC CASSLSSGGLTQYF
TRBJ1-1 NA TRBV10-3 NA TGTGCCATCAGTGGCCAAGGGCCCCCGGGCACTGAAGCTTTCTTT CAISGQGPPGTEAFF
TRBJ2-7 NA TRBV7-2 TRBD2 TGTGCCAGCAGGTGGATGGCGGGGGGGCACTACGAGCAGTACTTC CASRWMAGGHYEQYF